A single TCR beta chain is shown here with its context. Antigen unknown. This sample was included in a study of beta chain features in type 1 diabetes. General observations from the study: Across all four CD4+ subsets, people with type 1 diabetes showed modestly shorter TCRB CDR3s. VDJ junctions sequenced from type 1 diabetes patients showed fewer insertions and more deletions.

Deletions cut 4 bases from V and 5 bases from J, with 13 bases between. CDR1 and CDR2 (germline): SGHNT, YYREEE (reference sequence). The CDR3 loop spans 13 amino acids. Since all of the isolated RNA was reverse transcribed, expressed TCRB transcripts were what got sequenced. The average output of naive, central memory and regulatory T cell samples was approximately 3.6 million reads. Sequencing used immunoSEQ multiplex PCR; TCRdb keeps in-frame clones, though not all of them. The sample includes about 240,000 clones, more than 11% of them seen just once. Sequenced: naive CD4+ T cells from blood. This receptor was obtained from a man aged 25-45 years with type 1 diabetes. The chain is built from TRBV5-4 and TRBJ2-7, with a possible D match to TRBD1 (5 bases). CDR3 in DNA: TGTGCCAGCAGCCCTAGGCTGGGGCACGAGCAGTACTTC. Protein: CASSPRLGHEQYF.